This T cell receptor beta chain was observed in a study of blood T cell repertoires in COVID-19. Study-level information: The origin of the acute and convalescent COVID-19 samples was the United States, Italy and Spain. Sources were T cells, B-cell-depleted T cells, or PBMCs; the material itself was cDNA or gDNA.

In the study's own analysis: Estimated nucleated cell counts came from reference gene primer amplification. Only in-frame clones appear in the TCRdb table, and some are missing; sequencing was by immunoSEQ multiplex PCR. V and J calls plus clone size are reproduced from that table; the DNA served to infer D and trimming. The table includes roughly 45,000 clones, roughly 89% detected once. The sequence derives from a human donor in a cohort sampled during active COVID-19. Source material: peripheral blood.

The CDR3 protein is CASSPGGEDYGYTF. The CDR3 bases are TGTGCCAGCAGTCCAGGGGGTGAGGACTATGGCTACACCTTC. V is TRBV6-5 and J is TRBJ1-2; 7 bases are shared with TRBD1. V shed 5 bases, J shed 3 bases, and the junction held 6 bases outside the gene matches. The CDR3 extends over 14 amino acids. Germline CDR1 and CDR2: MNHEY and SVGAGI.